The TCR beta chain described here comes from a study of T cell responses to AZD1222 COVID-19 vaccine (dated by TCRdb to the early 2020s). Regarding the complete study: AZD1222 recipients with second doses at about 4 weeks or about 12 weeks were pooled, because spike-specific TCR depth and breadth did not differ between schedules. TCR sequencing covered 230 or so trial participants: some 210 given two doses of AZD1222 and 26 given two doses of MenACWY control vaccine. Trial participants were enrolled into age subgroups of 18-55, 56-69 and 70-plus years, which contained roughly 150, 30 and 60 TCR-sequenced participants, respectively.

The intended sense of this specimen's time point label: baseline before first vaccination. Vaccinee samples were obtained from the UK trials COV001 and COV002, which included a single-blind randomized controlled phase 2/3 trial of AZD1222 (ChAdOx1 nCoV-19) in healthy adults. For TCRbeta chain sequencing, PBMC samples from trial participants were taken at day 0 and at day 28 after the second dose. The CDR3 regions of human TCRbeta chains were analyzed by immunosequencing. The authors' pipeline ran thus. TCRs in the repertoires were matched against a reference library of SARS-CoV-2-specific TCRs that had been generated with the MIRA antigen-specificity platform. Breadth was defined as the fraction of unique TCRs that were SARS-CoV-2-associated, and depth was defined as the fraction of total T cells that were SARS-CoV-2-associated. Using the MIRA data, each spike-specific TCR was assigned both to the spike region to which the TCR was reactive and to a CD4 or CD8 class. Log10-transformed breadth and depth values were compared by one-way ANOVA with Sidak's multiple comparisons tests. TCRdb took over this immuneACCESS table, retaining in-frame rearrangements with V and J assigned. Such tables are incomplete; in checked studies, under half of the missing clones stem from an unresolved V gene, and the remainder is unexplained. The V and J calls and clone size come from that table; D and trimming were worked out from the DNA. The sample yields about 93,000 clones; approximately 86% were counted once. Just under 6.5% of the sample is taken by the ten largest.

What the study reported, not specific to this receptor: The 56-69-year group was small, and its depth increase did not reach significance, likely because of low power. Participants were mostly white British, with more females than males. The authors suggested clonal diversity may have been underestimated. Because no samples from the day 14 peak response were available, repertoires could be characterized only after the peak T cell response. Nearly half of unique spike-specific TCRs reportedly recognized epitopes outside regions mutated in the B.1.351 and B.1.1.7 variants. Spike-specific TCR breadth and depth rose significantly after two AZD1222 doses compared with day 0 and with MenACWY recipients. The vaccine-associated CD4 TCRs covered the entire spike protein, and the dominant responses fell in regions 160-218 and 743-854. Conclusions about previously exposed vaccinees are limited, since just a handful of AZD1222 recipients were seropositive for SARS-CoV-2 at baseline.

In regard to this clone: Its antigen is still unknown. There are no base qualities to consult, and no much larger clone falls within one base.

Trimmed from V: 5 bases; trimmed from J: 0 bases; junction bases lacking a gene match: 7. The CDR3 numbers 17 residues from cysteine through phenylalanine. The kept DNA is CDR3 alone, 51 bases in frame from the first base. CDR1 MNHNY and CDR2 SVGAGI are derived from the germline V gene (reference sequence). The clonotype originates from an adult in good health. The sample consisted of peripheral blood, taken on day 0 of AZD1222 vaccination. The chain is assembled from TRBV6-6 and TRBJ2-3; the central 11 bases match TRBD2. The DNA sequence reads TGTGCCAGCAGTCGACTAGCGGGACTGGATAGCACAGATACGCAGTATTTT. Its protein product is CASSRLAGLDSTDTQYF.